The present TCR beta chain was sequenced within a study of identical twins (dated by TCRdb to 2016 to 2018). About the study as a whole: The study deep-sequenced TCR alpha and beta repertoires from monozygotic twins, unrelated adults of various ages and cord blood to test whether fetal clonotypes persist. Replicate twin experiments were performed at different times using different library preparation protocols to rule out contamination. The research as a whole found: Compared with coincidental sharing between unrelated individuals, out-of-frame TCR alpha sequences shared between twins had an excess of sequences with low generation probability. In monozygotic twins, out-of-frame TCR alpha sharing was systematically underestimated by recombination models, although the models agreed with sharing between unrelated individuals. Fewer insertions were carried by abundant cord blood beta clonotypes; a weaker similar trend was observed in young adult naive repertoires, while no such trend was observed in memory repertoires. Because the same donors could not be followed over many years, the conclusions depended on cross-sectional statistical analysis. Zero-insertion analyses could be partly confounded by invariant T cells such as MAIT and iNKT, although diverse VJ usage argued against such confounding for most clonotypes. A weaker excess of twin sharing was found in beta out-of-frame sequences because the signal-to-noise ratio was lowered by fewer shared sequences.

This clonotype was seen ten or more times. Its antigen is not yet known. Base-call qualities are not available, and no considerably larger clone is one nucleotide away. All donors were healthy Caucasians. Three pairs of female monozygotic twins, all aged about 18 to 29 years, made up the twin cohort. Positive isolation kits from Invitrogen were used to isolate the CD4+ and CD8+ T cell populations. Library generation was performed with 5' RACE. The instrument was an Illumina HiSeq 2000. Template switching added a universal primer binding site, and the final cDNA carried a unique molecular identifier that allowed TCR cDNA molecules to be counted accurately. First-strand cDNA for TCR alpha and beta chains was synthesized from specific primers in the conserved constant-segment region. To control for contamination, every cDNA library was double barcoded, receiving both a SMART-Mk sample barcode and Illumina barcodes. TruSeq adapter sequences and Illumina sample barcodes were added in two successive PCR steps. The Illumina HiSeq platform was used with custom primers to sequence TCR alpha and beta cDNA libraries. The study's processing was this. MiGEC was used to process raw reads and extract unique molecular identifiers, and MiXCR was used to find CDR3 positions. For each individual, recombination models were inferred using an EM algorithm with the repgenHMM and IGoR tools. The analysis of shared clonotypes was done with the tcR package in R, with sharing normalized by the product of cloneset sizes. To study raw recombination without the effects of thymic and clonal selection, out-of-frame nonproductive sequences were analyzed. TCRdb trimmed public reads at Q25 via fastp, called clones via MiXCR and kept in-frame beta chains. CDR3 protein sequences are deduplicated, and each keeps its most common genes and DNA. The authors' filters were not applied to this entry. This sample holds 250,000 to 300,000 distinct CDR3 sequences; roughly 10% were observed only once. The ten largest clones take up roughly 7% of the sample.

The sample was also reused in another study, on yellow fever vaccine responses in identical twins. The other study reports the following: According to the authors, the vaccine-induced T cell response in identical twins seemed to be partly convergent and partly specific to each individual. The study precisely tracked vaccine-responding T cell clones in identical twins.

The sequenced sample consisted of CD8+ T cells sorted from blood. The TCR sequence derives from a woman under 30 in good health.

The DNA sequence is given as TGTGCCAGCAGTACTTCCAACAGGTACAATGAGCAGTTCTTC. Protein translation: CASSTSNRYNEQFF. The sequence joins TRBV6-2 or TRBV6-3 to TRBJ2-1, and perhaps TRBD1 as D gene, on 5 matching bases. CDR1 MNHEY and CDR2 SVGEGT were looked up in the germline V gene. V is clipped by 5 bases and J by 4 bases, and the sequence between their germline boundaries is 12 bases long. The CDR3 starts with the cysteine, ends with the phenylalanine, and has 14 residues. Only the CDR3 region is kept as DNA, spanning 42 bases read in frame from base 1.